This TCR beta chain was observed in a study of blood T cell repertoires in COVID-19. Turning to the study itself: PBMCs, B-cell-depleted T cells, or T cells were the source of the cDNA or gDNA that made up the material.

The germline V gene encodes CDR1 SGHRS and CDR2 YFSETQ. This CDR3 contains 16 residues. Trimming removed 2 bases from V and 5 bases from J; junction bases left unmatched: 11. The sample holds a few counts of this clone. The method was immunoSEQ multiplex PCR; TCRdb's version includes in-frame clones alone and lacks a portion of them. This sample has under 200,000 clones, with roughly 84% found just once. The sample taken for sequencing was peripheral blood. The TCR sequence derives from a woman between 50 and 59 years old with COVID-19, enrolled during active disease. This chain joins TRBV5-1 and TRBJ1-1; 8 nucleotides agree with TRBD1. The CDR3 DNA is TGCGCCAGCAGCTTCCAGGCTACAGGGGGTGGAACTGAAGCTTTCTTT. Translation: CASSFQATGGGTEAFF.